Sequencing of this T cell receptor beta chain was carried out in a study of human T cells and chemical hapten exposure. Study background: A 2 cm by 2 cm inner upper arm patch received 2% DPC for sensitization.

Indicated time point: patch test 2, 6 weeks after DPC sensitization. As for treatment: therapeutic diphenylcyclopropenone sensitization with weekly scalp DPC. MiXCR, applied by TCRdb to the RACE reads, yields one record per CDR3 protein. Here the sample spans approximately 120,000 distinct CDR3 sequences, 9% to 9.5% being singletons. This clonotype came up many times. Sequenced here: whole blood, sampled in connection with sensitization to the hapten diphenylcyclopropenone (DPC). The source is a woman in her thirties or forties with alopecia areata. Some clones in this sample may be carry-over from other donors' samples.

This CDR3 is CASGSGTGQSYEQYF. CDR3 in DNA: TGTGCCAGCGGATCGGGGACAGGCCAGTCCTACGAGCAGTACTTC. The chain has TRBV11-2 and TRBJ2-7; 8 positions match TRBD1. Germline-derived CDR1 and CDR2 are SGHAT and FQNNGV. Germline trimming cut 8 bases from V and 1 base from J; bases unmatched to any gene: 10. This CDR3 has 15 residues.